The rows below give T cell receptor beta chains drawn from one sample of a study of shared T cell receptors in the human thymus. TCRdb's copy holds only in-frame clones and misses some; the assay was immunoSEQ multiplex PCR. The table lists about 730,000 clones, approximately 85% of them singletons. The same data also contributed to another study, on human thymus T cells.

The sequenced sample consisted of thymocytes. The receptors were sampled from a girl younger than two with a congenital heart defect. Each CDR3 is given with its conserved first and last residue. A D gene is named only where the DNA matches it firmly. Not every row has a clone size; where given, it reads once, few, many or a size class.

cdr3_nt: TGTGCCAGCTCACTAAATACTGGGACAGGTGGAATTTACGAGCAGTACTTC
cdr3_aa: CASSLNTGTGGIYEQYF
clone_size: .
v_call: TRBV18
j_call: TRBJ2-7
d_call: TRBD1

cdr3_nt: TGTGCCATCAGTGATCTCCATCGGACAGGGGGAACGAACACTGAAGCTTTCTTT
cdr3_aa: CAISDLHRTGGTNTEAFF
clone_size: .
v_call: TRBV10-3
j_call: TRBJ1-1
d_call: TRBD1

cdr3_nt: TGTGCCAGCTCCGAGGGGGGGGCGGGCTATTCACCCCTCCACTTT
cdr3_aa: CASSEGGAGYSPLHF
clone_size: .
v_call: TRBV6-4
j_call: TRBJ1-6
d_call: .

cdr3_nt: TGTGCCAGCAGTGAGGGGACAGGGGGCGACGAGCAGTACTTC
cdr3_aa: CASSEGTGGDEQYF
clone_size: .
v_call: TRBV6-1
j_call: TRBJ2-7
d_call: TRBD1

cdr3_nt: TGTGCCAGCAGCGTAGCTACGAGGGGGTGGGATGAGCAGTTCTTC
cdr3_aa: CASSVATRGWDEQFF
clone_size: .
v_call: TRBV9
j_call: TRBJ2-1
d_call: .

cdr3_nt: TGTGCCATCAGTGCCCCCCCGGAGACTGAAGCTTTCTTT
cdr3_aa: CAISAPPETEAFF
clone_size: .
v_call: TRBV10-3
j_call: TRBJ1-1
d_call: .

cdr3_nt: TGTGCCAGCAGTTCAGATGGGACTTTGAGGAATCAGCCCCAGCATTTT
cdr3_aa: CASSSDGTLRNQPQHF
clone_size: .
v_call: TRBV2
j_call: TRBJ1-5
d_call: .

cdr3_nt: TGTGCCAGCAGCCGGGGACAGGGTCGCGGCTACACCTTC
cdr3_aa: CASSRGQGRGYTF
clone_size: .
v_call: TRBV7-9
j_call: TRBJ1-2
d_call: TRBD1

cdr3_nt: TGTGCCAGTAGTATACGGTCCGCCAGGGCGAATTCACCCCTCCACTTT
cdr3_aa: CASSIRSARANSPLHF
clone_size: .
v_call: TRBV19
j_call: TRBJ1-6
d_call: .

cdr3_nt: TGTGCCAGCAGCCAAGACCCGGGGGCGGGGGCGCAGACCCAGTACTTC
cdr3_aa: CASSQDPGAGAQTQYF
clone_size: .
v_call: TRBV11-2
j_call: TRBJ2-5
d_call: .

cdr3_nt: TGTGCCAGCACCTACACGGGCTATGGCTACACCTTC
cdr3_aa: CASTYTGYGYTF
clone_size: .
v_call: TRBV19
j_call: TRBJ1-2
d_call: .

cdr3_nt: TGTGCCAGCAGCTCGAGAAAGAAAGGGGTGCGTTCACCCCTCCACTTT
cdr3_aa: CASSSRKKGVRSPLHF
clone_size: few
v_call: TRBV7-2
j_call: TRBJ1-6
d_call: .

cdr3_nt: TGTGCCAGCAGTTTAGTAGGGGGACCCTACGAGCAGTACTTC
cdr3_aa: CASSLVGGPYEQYF
clone_size: .
v_call: TRBV27
j_call: TRBJ2-7
d_call: .

cdr3_nt: TGTGCCACCAAAGGGGTCGAGTCCACAGATACGCAGTATTTT
cdr3_aa: CATKGVESTDTQYF
clone_size: .
v_call: TRBV19
j_call: TRBJ2-3
d_call: .

cdr3_nt: TGCGCCAGCAGCCAAGATCTAGGTCCTAGCGGGGCCTTTTTCAGCTCCTACAATGAGCAGTTCTTC
cdr3_aa: CASSQDLGPSGAFFSSYNEQFF
clone_size: .
v_call: TRBV4-3
j_call: TRBJ2-1
d_call: TRBD2

cdr3_nt: TGCGCCAGCAGCCAAGAAATAGTCGGGGAGGAGAATAGCAATCAGCCCCAGCATTTT
cdr3_aa: CASSQEIVGEENSNQPQHF
clone_size: once
v_call: TRBV4-1
j_call: TRBJ1-5
d_call: .

cdr3_nt: TGTGCCAGTAGTATTCCCCGGGACAGGACGGCTACTAATGAAAAACTGTTTTTT
cdr3_aa: CASSIPRDRTATNEKLFF
clone_size: .
v_call: TRBV19
j_call: TRBJ1-4
d_call: TRBD1

cdr3_nt: TGCGCCAGCAGTGATAACTGCCGCGATAGCAATCAGCCCCAGCATTTT
cdr3_aa: CASSDNCRDSNQPQHF
clone_size: .
v_call: TRBV10-1
j_call: TRBJ1-5
d_call: .

cdr3_nt: TGTGCCAGCAGCGTAGGGGGGGGCCAAGGCTACACCTTC
cdr3_aa: CASSVGGGQGYTF
clone_size: .
v_call: TRBV9
j_call: TRBJ1-2
d_call: .

cdr3_nt: TGTGCCAGCACCCGGAGAAACACGGACGAGGGTTTCTGGTACGAGCAGTACTTC
cdr3_aa: CASTRRNTDEGFWYEQYF
clone_size: .
v_call: TRBV18
j_call: TRBJ2-7
d_call: .

cdr3_nt: TGTGCCAGCAGTCTCCGGCGCAGGGCGACGAACACTGAAGCTTTCTTT
cdr3_aa: CASSLRRRATNTEAFF
clone_size: .
v_call: TRBV6-6
j_call: TRBJ1-1
d_call: .

cdr3_nt: TGTGCCAGCAGCTTAGCGGGGGGTACGTTGTCACCCCTCCACTTT
cdr3_aa: CASSLAGGTLSPLHF
clone_size: .
v_call: TRBV7-2
j_call: TRBJ1-6
d_call: .

cdr3_nt: TGTGCCAGCAGCTACGGGATAATCTACAATGAGCAGTTCTTC
cdr3_aa: CASSYGIIYNEQFF
clone_size: .
v_call: TRBV5-6
j_call: TRBJ2-1
d_call: .

cdr3_nt: TGTGCCAGCAGTGAATCAGGGTTTAACTATGGCTACACCTTC
cdr3_aa: CASSESGFNYGYTF
clone_size: .
v_call: TRBV25-1
j_call: TRBJ1-2
d_call: .

cdr3_nt: TGCGCCAGCAGCCGAAGGACAGGGCGATCTACAACTAATGAAAAACTGTTTTTT
cdr3_aa: CASSRRTGRSTTNEKLFF
clone_size: .
v_call: TRBV5-1
j_call: TRBJ1-4
d_call: TRBD1

cdr3_nt: TGTGCCAGCAGTTACTCGGGGGGGTATGGCTACACCTTC
cdr3_aa: CASSYSGGYGYTF
clone_size: few
v_call: TRBV6-6
j_call: TRBJ1-2
d_call: .

cdr3_nt: TGTGCCACCAAAGGGCATAGCGGGGGTAGGGAGACCCAGTACTTC
cdr3_aa: CATKGHSGGRETQYF
clone_size: .
v_call: TRBV10-3
j_call: TRBJ2-5
d_call: TRBD2

cdr3_nt: TGCGCCAGCAGCTGCCGACCCGGGGACAGGGATAACACCGGGGAGCTGTTTTTT
cdr3_aa: CASSCRPGDRDNTGELFF
clone_size: .
v_call: TRBV5-1
j_call: TRBJ2-2
d_call: TRBD1

cdr3_nt: TGTGCCAGCAGCCAAGCCGATTGGGGAGCGGGGAAGAAAACGACGAACACCGGGGAGCTGTTTTTT
cdr3_aa: CASSQADWGAGKKTTNTGELFF
clone_size: once
v_call: TRBV4-2
j_call: TRBJ2-2
d_call: TRBD2

cdr3_nt: TGTGCCAGCAGCTTGGGACAGGGGGCTTGGGGCACTGAAGCTTTCTTT
cdr3_aa: CASSLGQGAWGTEAFF
clone_size: .
v_call: TRBV5-6
j_call: TRBJ1-1
d_call: TRBD1

cdr3_nt: TGTGCCAGCAGTGACGAAGGGGGGGCCTACCCCTACGAGCAGTACTTC
cdr3_aa: CASSDEGGAYPYEQYF
clone_size: .
v_call: TRBV6-4
j_call: TRBJ2-7
d_call: .

cdr3_nt: TGTGCCAGCAGCCGAAGGGTGGGACTGGAGATTTACAATGAGCAGTTCTTC
cdr3_aa: CASSRRVGLEIYNEQFF
clone_size: .
v_call: TRBV9
j_call: TRBJ2-1
d_call: .

cdr3_nt: TGTGCCAGTCGAACAATTCCGGGACAGGGAGTAGAAGAGACCCAGTACTTC
cdr3_aa: CASRTIPGQGVEETQYF
clone_size: .
v_call: TRBV19
j_call: TRBJ2-5
d_call: TRBD1

cdr3_nt: TGCGCCAGCAGCGCCAGGACTCACCCGGGCACAGATACGCAGTATTTT
cdr3_aa: CASSARTHPGTDTQYF
clone_size: .
v_call: TRBV5-1
j_call: TRBJ2-3
d_call: .

cdr3_nt: TGTGCCAGCAGCCCTGGGCCAGGCCCGAACTATGGCTACACCTTC
cdr3_aa: CASSPGPGPNYGYTF
clone_size: .
v_call: TRBV11-2
j_call: TRBJ1-2
d_call: .

cdr3_nt: TGTGCTAGTGGTCCAAACCGGGACAGGGGGGACTACGAGCAGTACTTC
cdr3_aa: CASGPNRDRGDYEQYF
clone_size: .
v_call: TRBV12-5
j_call: TRBJ2-7
d_call: TRBD1

cdr3_nt: TGTGCCAGCAGTCCTCACAGGGCGCCGTATGGCTACACCTTC
cdr3_aa: CASSPHRAPYGYTF
clone_size: .
v_call: TRBV27
j_call: TRBJ1-2
d_call: .

cdr3_nt: TGTGCCAGCAGTGAAGGCGGGGTAACTGAAGCTTTCTTT
cdr3_aa: CASSEGGVTEAFF
clone_size: .
v_call: TRBV6-1
j_call: TRBJ1-1
d_call: .

cdr3_nt: TGCGCCAGCAGCTGGTCGGGTTTGGTCAACACTGAAGCTTTCTTT
cdr3_aa: CASSWSGLVNTEAFF
clone_size: .
v_call: TRBV5-1
j_call: TRBJ1-1
d_call: .

cdr3_nt: TGTGCCAGCAGTGACTATCCCAGCGGCGAAAGCCAAGAGACCCAGTACTTC
cdr3_aa: CASSDYPSGESQETQYF
clone_size: .
v_call: TRBV25-1
j_call: TRBJ2-5
d_call: .